Detailed here is one T cell receptor (beta chain). Per germline, CDR1 KGHSH and CDR2 LQKENI. The CDR3 runs 16 residues. V lost 0 bases to trimming and J lost 0 bases, with 9 bases between them. A case of COVID-19 had been met by exposed participants within 2 weeks before study entry. This entry is derived from a study of blood T cell repertoires in COVID-19. Whole-study context: T cells, B-cell-depleted T cells, or PBMCs supplied cDNA or gDNA.

TCRdb keeps only in-frame clones here, not all; method: immunoSEQ multiplex PCR. The sample gives some 340,000 clones, 85% to 95% of which show up once; around 4.2% is in the top ten. Sample: PBMCs or T cells enriched from blood (not recorded which). V and J are TRBV18 and TRBJ1-3, with no clear D. The clonotype was recovered from a woman in her twenties or thirties who had been exposed to COVID-19. For the CDR3, the DNA is TGTGCCAGCTCACCACCCGGACGGGGCTCTGGAAACACCATATATTTT. Translating it yields CASSPPGRGSGNTIYF.